These T cell receptor beta chains were read from a single sample in a study of blood T cells in healthy people across ages. Each CDR3 protein gets one entry after TCRdb re-called the 5' RACE reads with MiXCR. The sample consists of around 1.5 million distinct CDR3 sequences, 34% of them appearing once. The specimen was blood. The receptors shown here come from a woman between 25 and 40 years old in good health. CDR3s leave out the opening cysteine and the closing phenylalanine or tryptophan. Fields, in order: CDR3 protein, D gene, clone size, V gene. A D gene is named only where the DNA matches it firmly. A row's size may be missing; if present it is once, few, many or a size class.

CDR3 protein: ASSEGLFSYNEQF; D gene: .; clone size: many; V gene: TRBV2
CDR3 protein: ASSNRSGGGFDEQF; D gene: TRBD2; clone size: few; V gene: TRBV5-4
CDR3 protein: ASSVGSLADNEQF; D gene: .; clone size: .; V gene: TRBV5-1
CDR3 protein: ATKVQSADTQY; D gene: .; clone size: few; V gene: TRBV27
CDR3 protein: ASLGSGSPDTQY; D gene: TRBD2; clone size: .; V gene: TRBV7-2
CDR3 protein: ASSPGQGLRETQY; D gene: TRBD1; clone size: once; V gene: TRBV5-8
CDR3 protein: ASSGGQYNLETQY; D gene: .; clone size: few; V gene: TRBV27
CDR3 protein: SVRDLVGYGYT; D gene: .; clone size: .; V gene: TRBV29-1
CDR3 protein: ASIPGQGGETQY; D gene: .; clone size: .; V gene: TRBV21-1
CDR3 protein: ASSLDARTGDYGYT; D gene: TRBD1; clone size: .; V gene: TRBV7-2
CDR3 protein: ASSGLAGVYNEQF; D gene: TRBD2; clone size: .; V gene: TRBV27
CDR3 protein: SGRRGFGWVGETQY; D gene: .; clone size: many; V gene: TRBV29-1
CDR3 protein: ASSRGTGPTRGSYEQY; D gene: TRBD1; clone size: few; V gene: TRBV4-1
CDR3 protein: ASSYLQGFSNQPQH; D gene: .; clone size: .; V gene: TRBV6-6